This section outlines one T cell receptor (beta chain) sequence together with its context. V was clipped by 4 bases and J by 0 bases, with 13 bases between them. The CDR3 runs 16 residues. Per germline, CDR1 SGHRS and CDR2 YFSETQ. This sample is part of a study of blood T cell repertoires in COVID-19. Authors' analysis steps: Reference gene primers were amplified, and this amplification served to estimate nucleated cell counts. Repertoires were generated with immunoSEQ multiplex PCR, while TCRdb's copy carries only in-frame clones and drops some. For V, J and clone size, that table is used; D and trimming come from the DNA. Of 130,000 to 150,000 clones in the sample, roughly four fifths were seen once.

Sequences were obtained from peripheral blood. The V gene is TRBV5-1, the J gene TRBJ1-4; D remains unclear. The sequence came from a human donor with acute or convalescent COVID-19. The donor label of this sample is uncertain. For the CDR3, the DNA is TGCGCCAGCAGCCTGAGAGGTCCCACAACTAATGAAAAACTGTTTTTT. The encoded protein is CASSLRGPTTNEKLFF.